This TCR beta chain came from a study of early T cells in non-severe SARS-CoV-2 infection. Study overall: The study sequenced bulk RNA from unsorted whole blood, with chains unpaired. The study's findings and limits: Private and CD4 specificities were missed by VDJdb matching, skewed to anti-spike CD8.

With V trimmed by 3 bases and J by 1 base, 18 bases remained unmatched. This CDR3 spans 20 amino acids. Germline-derived CDR1 and CDR2 are SGHTA and FQGNSA. Unique molecular identifier tags were affixed to discrete cDNA molecules. MiXCR was run by TCRdb on the 5' RACE reads, yielding one entry per CDR3 protein. The sample gives 65,000 to 70,000 distinct CDR3 sequences, 9% to 15% of which show up once; under 2% is in the top ten. This clonotype was seen repeatedly, ten times or more. Antigen specificity is unknown. The TCR was taken from an adult who was a healthcare worker with PCR-confirmed SARS-CoV-2 infection or an uninfected control (not recorded which). The genes are TRBV7-2 and TRBJ1-3, with TRBD1 matching 7 bases. The specimen sequenced was whole blood. CDR3 region: CASSFGAGQLFRSSGNTIYF. The CDR3 bases are TGTGCCAGCAGCTTTGGGGCGGGACAGCTATTCCGAAGTTCTGGAAACACCATATATTTT.